This T cell receptor beta chain emerged from a study of blood T cell repertoires in COVID-19. Study-wide background: Whether acute or convalescent, the COVID-19 samples came from the United States, Italy and Spain.

Per the original methods: Reference gene primer amplification gave nucleated cell count estimates. Clones were sequenced by immunoSEQ multiplex PCR, and TCRdb holds only the in-frame ones, with some missing. The V and J calls and clone size were taken over from that table, and D and trimming were inferred from the DNA. The sample shows around 260,000 clones, 83% of them seen only once. The specimen was peripheral blood. The TCR was taken from a man in his fifties or sixties who had recovered from COVID-19.

CDR3 bases: TGTGCCAGCAGTTTATTAGGGGCCGCCGGGGAGCTGTTTTTT. Its protein product is CASSLLGAAGELFF. The chain uses TRBV28 and TRBJ2-2; perhaps TRBD1 as D (5 bases). The V and J ends lost 1 base and 6 bases respectively, with 9 bases between them. The germline V gene has CDR1 MDHEN and CDR2 SYDVKM. The CDR3 covers 14 residues. Based on the CDR3 plus reference TRBV28 and TRBJ2-2, the full variable domain is DVKVTQSSRYLVKRTGEKVFLECVQDMDHENMFWYRQDPGLGLRLIYFSYDVKMKEKGDIPEGYSVSREKKERFSLILESASTNQTSMYLCASSLLGAAGELFFGEGSRLTVL.